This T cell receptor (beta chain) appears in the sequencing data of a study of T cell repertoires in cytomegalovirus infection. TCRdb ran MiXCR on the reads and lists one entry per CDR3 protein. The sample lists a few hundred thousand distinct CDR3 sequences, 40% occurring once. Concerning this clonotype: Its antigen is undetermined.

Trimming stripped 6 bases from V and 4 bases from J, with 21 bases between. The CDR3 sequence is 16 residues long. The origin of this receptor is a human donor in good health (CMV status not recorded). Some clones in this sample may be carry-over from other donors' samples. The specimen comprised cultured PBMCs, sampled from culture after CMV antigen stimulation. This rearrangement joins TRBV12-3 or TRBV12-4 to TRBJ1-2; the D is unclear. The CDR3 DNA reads TGTGCCAGCAGCCTGGGATCAGCTTCCGGAGGCTATGGCTACACCTTC. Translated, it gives CASSLGSASGGYGYTF.